This entry lists 9 T cell receptor beta chains sequenced from one sample in a study of T cells in women clearing cervical HPV infection. The repertoire was sequenced with immunoSEQ multiplex PCR; TCRdb's copy has only in-frame clones and lacks some. The sample table includes some 33,000 clones. Sequencing used blood buffy coat. The source of these receptors is a woman between 18 and 75 years old with a cervical HPV16 infection that either progressed to CIN3+ or cleared (not recorded which).

Concerning this clone: The sequenced fragment ends 3 residues before the CDR3 boundary, so the rest is inferred from the germline J gene. This chain joins TRBV28 and TRBJ2-7; D might be TRBD2 (7 bases). V was shortened by 1 base and J by 3 bases, with 10 bases between the two germline ends. CDR3 length: 14 residues. The germline V gene encodes CDR1 MDHEN and CDR2 SYDVKM. CDR3 DNA (partial): TGTGCCAGCAGTTTATTGGGAGGGGGCTACGAG. Protein: CASSLLGGGYE. The whole CDR3 reads CASSLLGGGYEQYF.

CDR3 region: CASSFEKRTDTNTEAFF. The DNA read from the CDR3 is TGTGCCAGCAGTTTCGAAAAAAGGACAGATACCAACACTGAA. The chain is built from TRBV28 and TRBJ1-1; perhaps TRBD1 as D (6 bases). With the read ending 3 residues before the CDR3 end, the germline J gene is used to fill in that end. V gave up 3 bases and J gave up 2 bases, with 19 bases separating them. The CDR3 sequence is 17 residues long. In germline, CDR1 is MDHEN, CDR2 SYDVKM.

About this clone: The read terminates 3 residues ahead of where the CDR3 ends, so the germline J gene completes it. V is TRBV20-1 and J is TRBJ1-4; D is unclear. Looked up from germline, CDR1 is DFQATT and CDR2 is SNEGSKA (reference sequence). This CDR3 has 16 residues. V was clipped by 6 bases and J by 0 bases, with 17 bases between them. Partial CDR3 DNA: TGCAGTGCCGAAGGAGGAGGGCAGGCAACTAATGAAAAA. This translates into CSAEGGGQATNEK. The entire CDR3 reads CSAEGGGQATNEKLFF.

On this clone itself: Read data end 3 residues before the CDR3 end; the end is taken from the germline J gene. V and J are TRBV7-3 and TRBJ2-3, with 10 positions matching TRBD2. CDR3 length: 18 residues. CDR1 and CDR2 (germline): SGHTA, FQGTGA. The ends lost 5 bases at V and 4 bases at J; junction bases unmatched: 15. Partial CDR3 DNA: TGTGCCAGCAGCCCCCATGGGCCAGCGGGAGGGAGCGCAGATACG. It specifies CASSPHGPAGGSADT. The whole CDR3 is CASSPHGPAGGSADTQYF.

A note on this clone: The read stops 3 residues short of the end of the CDR3; the missing end is completed from the germline J gene. The chain couples TRBV4-1 to TRBJ2-1; 14 positions agree with TRBD2. The CDR3 is 17 residues long. Germline loops: CDR1 MGHRA, CDR2 YSYEKL. The ends lost 1 base at V and 3 bases at J; junction bases unmatched: 2. This chain's CDR3 is CASSQGGTSGSYNEQFF. CDR3 bases read: TGCGCCAGCAGCCAAGGTGGGACTAGCGGGAGCTACAATGAG.

As concerns this clone: The read falls 3 residues short of the CDR3 end, and the missing part is taken from the germline J gene. The J gene is TRBJ2-3, the V gene TRBV2, with D maybe TRBD1 (5 bases). The CDR3 is made up of 14 amino acids. Germline CDR1 SNHLY, CDR2 FYNNEI. V lost 10 bases, J lost 5 bases, and 19 bases lay in between. This CDR3 is CATSKGDAKDTQYF. Partial CDR3 DNA: TGTGCCACGTCGAAAGGGGATGCGAAAGATACG.

A word on this clone: The read terminates 3 residues ahead of where the CDR3 ends, so the germline J gene completes it. The chain combines TRBV29-1 with TRBJ2-1; 9 bases match TRBD2. This CDR3 is built from 12 residues. Germline-derived CDR1 and CDR2 are SQVTM and ANQGSEA. J was trimmed by 9 bases and V by 8 bases; bases with no gene match: 8. CDR3 region: CSFSGSGREQFF. The DNA read from the CDR3 is TGCAGCTTTAGCGGGAGCGGTCGTGAG.

As concerns this clone: The read gets to within 3 residues of the CDR3 end, and the germline J gene fills in the rest. This chain links TRBV6-4 with TRBJ2-2; 7 nucleotides align to TRBD1. This CDR3 has 14 residues. V lost 4 bases, J lost 6 bases, and 5 bases stayed unmatched. Germline-derived CDR1 and CDR2 are MRHNA and SNTAGT. Incomplete CDR3 DNA: TGTGCCAGCAGTGCTCGGGACAGCCCCGGGGAG. Its protein product is CASSARDSPGE. The full-length CDR3 reads as CASSARDSPGELFF.

As regards this clone: The read is 3 residues too short to cover the CDR3 end, so that end is filled in from the germline J gene. The J gene is TRBJ2-2, the V gene TRBV6-1, with D possibly being TRBD2 (6 bases). The CDR3 is 16 amino acids. Germline CDR1 reads MNHNS; CDR2 reads SASEGT. This CDR3 reads CASSEVREVRNSPLFF. The CDR3 DNA, read in part, is TGTGCCAGCAGTGAAGTCAGGGAGGTTAGGAATTCACCG.